This TCR beta chain emerged from a study of T cells in Graves' hyperthyroidism and ophthalmopathy. This clonotype was picked up a small number of times. Aged 18 to 65, the patients had hyperthyroidism that was newly diagnosed and had lasted under 2 months. The PBMCs were sourced from fresh peripheral blood (less than 11 ml). RNA transcripts yielded amplified TCR beta CDR3 regions. Researchers ran a first-round RT-PCR on the TCR CDR3 using the HTBI primer set. TCRdb independently ran MiXCR on the multiplex PCR reads; one entry per CDR3 protein. The sample shows under 450,000 distinct CDR3 sequences, about a sixth of them seen only once. Looked up from germline, CDR1 is DFQATT and CDR2 is SNEGSKA (reference sequence). V lost 1 base to trimming and J lost 3 bases, with 10 bases between them. CDR3 length equals 14 residues.

The source of this sequence is a woman aged 25 to 39 with Graves' hyperthyroidism that later progressed to Graves' ophthalmopathy. The sequenced sample consisted of blood. The rearrangement links TRBV20-1 to TRBJ1-5; a weak D match, TRBD1 (5 bases). The CDR3 here is CSARVGGDNQPQHF. The CDR3, as DNA: TGCAGTGCTAGAGTCGGGGGTGACAATCAGCCCCAGCATTTT.